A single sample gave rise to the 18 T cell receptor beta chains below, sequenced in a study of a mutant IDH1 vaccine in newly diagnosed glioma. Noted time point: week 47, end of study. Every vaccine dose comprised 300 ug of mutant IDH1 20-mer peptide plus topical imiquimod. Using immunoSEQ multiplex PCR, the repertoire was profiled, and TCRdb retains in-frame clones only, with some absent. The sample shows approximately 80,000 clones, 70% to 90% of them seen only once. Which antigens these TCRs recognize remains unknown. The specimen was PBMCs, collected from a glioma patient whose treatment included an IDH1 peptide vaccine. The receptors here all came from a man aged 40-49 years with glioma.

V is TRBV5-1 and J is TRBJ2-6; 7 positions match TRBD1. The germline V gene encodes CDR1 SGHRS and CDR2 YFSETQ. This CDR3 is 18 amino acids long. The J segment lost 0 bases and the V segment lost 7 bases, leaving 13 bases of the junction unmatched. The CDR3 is CASRDVGQISSGANVLTF. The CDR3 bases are TGCGCCAGCCGGGATGTGGGACAGATAAGCTCTGGGGCCAACGTCCTGACTTTC.

The CDR3 spells CASSPRDRGNGYTF. As DNA, the CDR3 is TGTGCCAGCAGCCCCCGGGACAGGGGCAATGGCTACACCTTC. The chain uses TRBV7-9 and TRBJ1-2; 10 nucleotides align to TRBD1. The V gene end was trimmed by 5 bases and the J gene end by 6 bases; junction bases not matched to a gene: 6. Germline V lookup: CDR1 SEHNR, CDR2 FQNEAQ (reference sequence). This CDR3 is built from 14 residues. Combining the CDR3 with reference TRBV7-9 and TRBJ1-2 gives the whole variable domain DTGVSQNPRHKITKRGQNVTFRCDPISEHNRLYWYRQTLGQGPEFLTYFQNEAQLEKSRLLSDRFSAERPKGSFSTLEIQRTEQGDSAMYLCASSPRDRGNGYTFGSGTRLTVV.

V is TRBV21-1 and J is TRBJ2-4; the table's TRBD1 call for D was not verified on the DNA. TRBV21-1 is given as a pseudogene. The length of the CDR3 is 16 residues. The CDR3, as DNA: TGTGCCAGCAGCAAAGCCTCGACATACGCCAAAAACATTCAGTACTTC. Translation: CASSKASTYAKNIQYF.

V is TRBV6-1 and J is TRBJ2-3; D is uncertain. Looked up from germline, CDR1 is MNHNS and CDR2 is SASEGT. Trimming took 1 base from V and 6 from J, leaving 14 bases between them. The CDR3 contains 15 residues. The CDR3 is CASSEGSIRYDTQYF. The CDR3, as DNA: TGTGCCAGCAGTGAAGGGTCTATCCGCTACGATACGCAGTATTTT.

The CDR3 reads CASSRDNQETQYF. The CDR3 DNA follows: TGTGCCAGCAGCCGGGACAACCAAGAGACCCAGTACTTC. J is TRBJ2-5 and V is TRBV9; possible D gene TRBD1, 6 bases. Germline V CDR1 and CDR2: SGDLS, YYNGEE. This CDR3 contains 13 residues. Trimming cost V 4 bases and J 0 bases, with 7 bases left between them.

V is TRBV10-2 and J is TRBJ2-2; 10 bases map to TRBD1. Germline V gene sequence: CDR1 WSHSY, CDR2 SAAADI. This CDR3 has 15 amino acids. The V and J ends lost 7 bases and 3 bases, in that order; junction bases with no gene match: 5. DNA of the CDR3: TGCGCCAGCATGACGGGACAGGGGTACACCGGGGAGCTGTTTTTT. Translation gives CASMTGQGYTGELFF.

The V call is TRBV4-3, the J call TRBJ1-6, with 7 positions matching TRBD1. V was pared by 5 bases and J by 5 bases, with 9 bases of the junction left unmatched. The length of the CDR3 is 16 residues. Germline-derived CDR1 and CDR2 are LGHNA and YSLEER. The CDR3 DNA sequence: TGCGCCAGCAGCGCAGCCCGACAGGGAAATAATTCACCCCTCCACTTT. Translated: CASSAARQGNNSPLHF.

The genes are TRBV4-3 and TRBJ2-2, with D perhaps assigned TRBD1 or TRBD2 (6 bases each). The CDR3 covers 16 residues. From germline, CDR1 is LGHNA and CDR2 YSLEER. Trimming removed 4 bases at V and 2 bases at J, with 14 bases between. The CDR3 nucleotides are TGCGCCAGCAGCCGGGGGCGGAGGGGAAACACCGGGGAGCTGTTTTTT. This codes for CASSRGRRGNTGELFF.

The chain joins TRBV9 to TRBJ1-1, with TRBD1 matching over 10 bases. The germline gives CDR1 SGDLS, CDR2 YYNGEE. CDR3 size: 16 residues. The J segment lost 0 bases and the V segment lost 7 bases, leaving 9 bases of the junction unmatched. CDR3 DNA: TGTGCCAGCGGAATCGGGACAGGGGACGTGAACACTGAAGCTTTCTTT. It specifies CASGIGTGDVNTEAFF.

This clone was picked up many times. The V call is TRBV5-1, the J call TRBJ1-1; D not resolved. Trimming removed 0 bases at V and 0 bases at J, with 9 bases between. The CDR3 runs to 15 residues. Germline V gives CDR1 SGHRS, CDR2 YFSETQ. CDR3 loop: CASSLAGSMNTEAFF. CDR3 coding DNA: TGCGCCAGCAGCTTGGCCGGCAGCATGAACACTGAAGCTTTCTTT.

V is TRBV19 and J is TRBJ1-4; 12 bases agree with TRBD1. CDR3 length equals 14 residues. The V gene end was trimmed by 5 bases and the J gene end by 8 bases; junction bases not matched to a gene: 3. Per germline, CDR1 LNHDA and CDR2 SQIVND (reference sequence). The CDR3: CASSGGQGAEKLFF. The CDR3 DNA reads TGTGCCAGTAGTGGGGGACAGGGGGCCGAAAAACTGTTTTTT. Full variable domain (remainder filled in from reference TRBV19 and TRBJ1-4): DGGITQSPKYLFRKEGQNVTLSCEQNLNHDAMYWYRQDPGQGLRLIYYSQIVNDFQKGDIAEGYSVSREKKESFPLTVTSAQKNPTAFYLCASSGGQGAEKLFFGSGTQLSVL.

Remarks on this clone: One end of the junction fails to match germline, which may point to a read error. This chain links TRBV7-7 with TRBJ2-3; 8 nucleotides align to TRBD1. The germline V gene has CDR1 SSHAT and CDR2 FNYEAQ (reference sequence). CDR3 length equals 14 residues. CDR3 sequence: CASSSRTGTDTQYF. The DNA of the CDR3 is TGTGCTAGCAGCTCCAGGACAGGGACAGATACGCAGTATTTT.

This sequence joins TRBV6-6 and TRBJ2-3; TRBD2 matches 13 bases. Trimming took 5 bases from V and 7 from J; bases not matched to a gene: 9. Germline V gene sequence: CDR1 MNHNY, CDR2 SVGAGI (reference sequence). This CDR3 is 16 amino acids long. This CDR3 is CASSPRLAGGGNTQYF. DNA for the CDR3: TGTGCCAGCAGTCCGAGACTAGCGGGAGGAGGAAATACGCAGTATTTT.

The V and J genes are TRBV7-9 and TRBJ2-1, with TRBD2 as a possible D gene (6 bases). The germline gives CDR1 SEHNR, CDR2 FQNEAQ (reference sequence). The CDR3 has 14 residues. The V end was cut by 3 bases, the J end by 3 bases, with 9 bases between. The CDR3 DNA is TGTGCCAGCAGCTTGGGGGGTCTCTACAATGAGCAGTTCTTC. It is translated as CASSLGGLYNEQFF.

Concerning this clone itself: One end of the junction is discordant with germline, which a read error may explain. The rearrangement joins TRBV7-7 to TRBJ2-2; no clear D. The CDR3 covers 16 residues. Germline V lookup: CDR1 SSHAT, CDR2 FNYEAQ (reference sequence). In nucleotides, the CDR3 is TGTGCTAGCAGCTTAGACCCAGTCCCACTGGCCGGGGAGCTGTTTTTT. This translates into CASSLDPVPLAGELFF. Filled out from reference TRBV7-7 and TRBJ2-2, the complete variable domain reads GAGVSQSPRYKVTKRGQDVTLRCDPISSHATLYWYQQALGQGPEFLTYFNYEAQPDKSGLPSDRFSAERPEGSISTLTIQRTEQRDSAMYRCASSLDPVPLAGELFFGEGSRLTVL.

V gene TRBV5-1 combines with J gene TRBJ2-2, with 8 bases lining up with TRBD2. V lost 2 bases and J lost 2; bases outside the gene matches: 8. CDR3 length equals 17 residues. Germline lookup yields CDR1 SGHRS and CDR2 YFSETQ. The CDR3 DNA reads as TGCGCCAGCAGCTTAGGGAGTAGCGGGGTAAACACCGGGGAGCTGTTTTTT. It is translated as CASSLGSSGVNTGELFF.

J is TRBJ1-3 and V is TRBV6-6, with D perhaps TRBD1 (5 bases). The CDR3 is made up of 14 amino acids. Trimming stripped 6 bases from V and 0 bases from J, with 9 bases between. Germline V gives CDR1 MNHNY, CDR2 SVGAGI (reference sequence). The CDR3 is CASSAGTSGNTIYF. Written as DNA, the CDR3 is TGTGCCAGCAGCGCAGGGACCTCTGGAAACACCATATATTTT.

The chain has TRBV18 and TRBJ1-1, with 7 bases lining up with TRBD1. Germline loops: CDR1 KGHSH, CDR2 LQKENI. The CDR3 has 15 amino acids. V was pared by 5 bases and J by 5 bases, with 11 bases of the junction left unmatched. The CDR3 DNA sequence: TGTGCCAGCTCAGAGCTGGACAGGATAAGGACTGAAGCTTTCTTT. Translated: CASSELDRIRTEAFF. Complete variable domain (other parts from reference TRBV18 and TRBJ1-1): NAGVMQNPRHLVRRRGQEARLRCSPMKGHSHVYWYRQLPEEGLKFMVYLQKENIIDESGMPKERFSAEFPKEGPSILRIQQVVRGDSAAYFCASSELDRIRTEAFFGQGTRLTVV.